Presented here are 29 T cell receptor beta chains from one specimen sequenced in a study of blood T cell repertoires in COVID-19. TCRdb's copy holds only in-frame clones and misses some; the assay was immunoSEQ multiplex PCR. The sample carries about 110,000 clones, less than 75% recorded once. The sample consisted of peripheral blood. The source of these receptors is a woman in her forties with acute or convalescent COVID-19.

CDR3 residues: CAISDGREVNQPQHF. The CDR3 nucleotides are TGTGCCATCAGTGATGGCAGGGAAGTCAATCAGCCCCAGCATTTT. The rearrangement joins TRBV10-3 to TRBJ1-5; D perhaps matches TRBD1 (5 bases). Trimming shortened V by 3 bases and J by 3 bases, and 12 bases separated the two germline ends. This CDR3 comprises 15 residues. Per the germline V gene, CDR1 is ENHRY and CDR2 is SYGVKD.

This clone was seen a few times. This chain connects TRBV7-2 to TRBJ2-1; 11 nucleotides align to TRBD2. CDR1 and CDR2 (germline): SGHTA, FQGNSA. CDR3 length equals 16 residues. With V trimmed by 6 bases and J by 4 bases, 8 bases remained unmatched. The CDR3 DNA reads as TGTGCCAGCAGTCTACAGCTAGCGGGGGGTTACAATGAGCAGTTCTTC. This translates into CASSLQLAGGYNEQFF.

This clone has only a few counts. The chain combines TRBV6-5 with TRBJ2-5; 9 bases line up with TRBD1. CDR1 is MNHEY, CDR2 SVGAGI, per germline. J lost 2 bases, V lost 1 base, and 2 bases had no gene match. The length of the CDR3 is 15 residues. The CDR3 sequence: CASSYLDRGQETQYF. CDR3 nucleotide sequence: TGTGCCAGCAGTTACTTGGACAGGGGACAAGAGACCCAGTACTTC.

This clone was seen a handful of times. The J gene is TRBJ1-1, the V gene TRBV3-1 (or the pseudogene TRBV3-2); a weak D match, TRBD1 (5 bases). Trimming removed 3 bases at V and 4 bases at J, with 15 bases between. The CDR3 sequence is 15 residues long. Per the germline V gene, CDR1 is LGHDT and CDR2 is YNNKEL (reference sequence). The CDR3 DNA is TGTGCCAGCAGCCAGGAAGGCGTCGGGGGCACTGAAGCTTTCTTT. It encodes CASSQEGVGGTEAFF.

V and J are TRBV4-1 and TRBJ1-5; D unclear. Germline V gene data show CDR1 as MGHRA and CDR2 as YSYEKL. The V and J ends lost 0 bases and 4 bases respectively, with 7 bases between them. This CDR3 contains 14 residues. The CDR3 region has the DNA TGCGCCAGCAGCCAAGAGAGTGGTAATCAGCCCCAGCATTTT. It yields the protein CASSQESGNQPQHF.

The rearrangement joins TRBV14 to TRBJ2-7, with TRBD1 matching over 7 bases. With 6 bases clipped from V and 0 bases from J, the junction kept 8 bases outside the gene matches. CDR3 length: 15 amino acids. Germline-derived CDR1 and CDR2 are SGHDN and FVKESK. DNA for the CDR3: TGTGCCAGCAGTAAACAGGGGCCGCGCTCCTACGAGCAGTACTTC. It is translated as CASSKQGPRSYEQYF. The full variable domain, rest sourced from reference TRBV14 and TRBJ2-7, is EAGVTQFPSHSVIEKGQTVTLRCDPISGHDNLYWYRRVMGKEIKFLLHFVKESKQDESGMPNNRFLAERTGGTYSTLKVQPAELEDSGVYFCASSKQGPRSYEQYFGPGTRLTVT.

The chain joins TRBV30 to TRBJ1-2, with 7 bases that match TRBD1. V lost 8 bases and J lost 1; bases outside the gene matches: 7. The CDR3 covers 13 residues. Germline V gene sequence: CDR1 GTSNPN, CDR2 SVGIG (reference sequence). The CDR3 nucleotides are TGTGCCCACCCAGGGGGAAGTAACTATGGCTACACCTTC. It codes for CAHPGGSNYGYTF.

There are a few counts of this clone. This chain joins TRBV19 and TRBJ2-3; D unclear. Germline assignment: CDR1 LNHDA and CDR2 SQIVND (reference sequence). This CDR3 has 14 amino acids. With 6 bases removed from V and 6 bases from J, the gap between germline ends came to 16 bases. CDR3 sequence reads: CASRGGRWADTQYF. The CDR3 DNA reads TGTGCCAGTAGAGGTGGTAGGTGGGCCGATACGCAGTATTTT.

The DNA for the CDR3 is TGTGCTAGTGCCGAATCTGAGGGTGAGCAGTTCTTC. Translation: CASAESEGEQFF. The chain links TRBV12-5 to TRBJ2-1; possible D gene TRBD2, 5 bases. This CDR3 spans 12 amino acids. Germline lookup yields CDR1 LGHNT and CDR2 FRNRAP. V was pared by 7 bases and J by 9 bases, with 13 bases between.

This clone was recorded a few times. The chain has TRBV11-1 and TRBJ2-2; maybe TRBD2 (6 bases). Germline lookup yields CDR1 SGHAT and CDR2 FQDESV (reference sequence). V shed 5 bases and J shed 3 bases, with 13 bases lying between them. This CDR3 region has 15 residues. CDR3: CASSSGRADTGELFF. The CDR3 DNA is TGTGCCAGCAGCAGCGGGCGAGCGGACACCGGGGAGCTGTTTTTT.

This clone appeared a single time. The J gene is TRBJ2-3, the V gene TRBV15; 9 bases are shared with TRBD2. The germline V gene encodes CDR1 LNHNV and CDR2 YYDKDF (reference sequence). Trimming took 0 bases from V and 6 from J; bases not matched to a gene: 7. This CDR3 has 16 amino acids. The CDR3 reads CATSRDVAGGPDTQYF. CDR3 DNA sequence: TGTGCCACCAGCAGAGATGTGGCGGGAGGGCCTGATACGCAGTATTTT.

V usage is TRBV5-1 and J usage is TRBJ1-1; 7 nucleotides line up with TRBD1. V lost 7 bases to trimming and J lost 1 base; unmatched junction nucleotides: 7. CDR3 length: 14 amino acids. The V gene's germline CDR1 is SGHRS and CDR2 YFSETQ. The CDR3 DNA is TGCGCCAGCGGAACCGGGACAGCGAACACTGAAGCTTTCTTT. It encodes CASGTGTANTEAFF.

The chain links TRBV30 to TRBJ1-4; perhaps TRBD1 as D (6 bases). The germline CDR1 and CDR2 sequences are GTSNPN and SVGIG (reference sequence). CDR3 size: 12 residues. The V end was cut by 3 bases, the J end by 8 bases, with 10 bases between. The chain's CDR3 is CAWRGATEKLFF. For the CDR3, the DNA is TGTGCCTGGAGGGGGGCGACCGAAAAACTGTTTTTT.

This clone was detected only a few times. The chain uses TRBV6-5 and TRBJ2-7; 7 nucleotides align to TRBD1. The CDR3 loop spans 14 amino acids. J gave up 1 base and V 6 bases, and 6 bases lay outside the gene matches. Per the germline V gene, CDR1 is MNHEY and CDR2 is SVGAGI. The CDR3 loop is CASSRDSFSYEQYF. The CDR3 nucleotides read TGTGCCAGCAGCCGGGACAGTTTTTCCTACGAGCAGTACTTC.

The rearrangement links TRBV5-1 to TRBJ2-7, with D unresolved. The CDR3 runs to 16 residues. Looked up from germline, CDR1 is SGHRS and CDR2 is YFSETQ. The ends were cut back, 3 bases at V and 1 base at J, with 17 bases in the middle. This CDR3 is CASSSPQGRRSYEQYF. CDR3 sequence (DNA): TGCGCCAGCAGCTCCCCACAAGGCCGCAGGTCCTACGAGCAGTACTTC.

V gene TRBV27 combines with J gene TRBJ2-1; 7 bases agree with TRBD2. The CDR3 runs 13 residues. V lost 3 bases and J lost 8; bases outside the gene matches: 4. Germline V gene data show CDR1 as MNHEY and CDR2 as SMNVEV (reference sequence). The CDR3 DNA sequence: TGTGCCAGCAGTTTGGGGGGGGAGTATGAGCAGTTCTTC. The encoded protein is CASSLGGEYEQFF.

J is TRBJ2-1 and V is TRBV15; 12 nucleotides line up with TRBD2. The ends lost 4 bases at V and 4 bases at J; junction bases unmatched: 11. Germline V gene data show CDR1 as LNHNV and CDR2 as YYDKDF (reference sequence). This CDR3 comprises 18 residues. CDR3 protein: CATSIDFPTSGRYNEQFF. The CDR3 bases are TGTGCCACCAGCATAGACTTCCCGACTAGCGGGAGATACAATGAGCAGTTCTTC.

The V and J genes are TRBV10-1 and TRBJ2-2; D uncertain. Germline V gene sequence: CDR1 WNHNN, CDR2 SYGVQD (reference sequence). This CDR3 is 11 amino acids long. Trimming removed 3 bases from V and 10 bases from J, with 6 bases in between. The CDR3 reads CASSDRSELFF. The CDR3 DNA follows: TGCGCCAGCAGTGACCGTTCGGAGCTGTTTTTT.

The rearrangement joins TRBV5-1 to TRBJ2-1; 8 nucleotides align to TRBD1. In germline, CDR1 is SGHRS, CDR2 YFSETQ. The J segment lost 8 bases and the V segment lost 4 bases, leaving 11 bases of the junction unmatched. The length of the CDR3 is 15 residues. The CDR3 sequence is CASSVRTGFKDEQFF. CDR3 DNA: TGCGCCAGCAGCGTCCGGACAGGGTTTAAGGATGAGCAGTTCTTC.

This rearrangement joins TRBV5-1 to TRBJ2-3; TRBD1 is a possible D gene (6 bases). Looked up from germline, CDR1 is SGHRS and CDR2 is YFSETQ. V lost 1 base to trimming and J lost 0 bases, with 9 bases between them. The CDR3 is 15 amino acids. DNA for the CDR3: TGCGCCAGCAGCTTGAGGGGGTTCAGCACAGATACGCAGTATTTT. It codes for CASSLRGFSTDTQYF.

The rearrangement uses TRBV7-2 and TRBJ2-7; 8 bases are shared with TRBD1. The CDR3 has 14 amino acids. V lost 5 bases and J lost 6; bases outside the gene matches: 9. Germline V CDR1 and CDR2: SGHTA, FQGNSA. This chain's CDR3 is CASSPGQVRGEQYF. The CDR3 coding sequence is TGTGCCAGCAGCCCGGGACAGGTGAGAGGCGAGCAGTACTTC.

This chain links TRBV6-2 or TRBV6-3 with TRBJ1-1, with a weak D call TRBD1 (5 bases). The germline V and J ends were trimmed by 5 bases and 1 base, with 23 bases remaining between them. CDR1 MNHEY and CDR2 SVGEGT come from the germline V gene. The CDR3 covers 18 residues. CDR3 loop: CASSALRTSGVSNTEAFF. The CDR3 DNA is TGTGCCAGCAGTGCCCTCAGGACTTCGGGGGTGTCGAACACTGAAGCTTTCTTT.

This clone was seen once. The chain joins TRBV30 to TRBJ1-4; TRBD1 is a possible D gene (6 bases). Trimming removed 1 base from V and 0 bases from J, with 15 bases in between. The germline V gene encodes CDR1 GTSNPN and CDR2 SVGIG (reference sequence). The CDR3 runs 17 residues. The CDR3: CAWSGGQIGSTNEKLFF. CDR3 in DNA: TGTGCCTGGAGTGGCGGACAGATAGGTTCAACTAATGAAAAACTGTTTTTT.

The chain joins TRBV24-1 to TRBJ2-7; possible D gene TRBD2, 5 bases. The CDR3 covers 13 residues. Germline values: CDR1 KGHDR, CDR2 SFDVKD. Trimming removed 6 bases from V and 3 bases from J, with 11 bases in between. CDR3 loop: CATSKEGNYEQYF. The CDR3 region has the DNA TGTGCCACCAGTAAAGAGGGAAACTACGAGCAGTACTTC.

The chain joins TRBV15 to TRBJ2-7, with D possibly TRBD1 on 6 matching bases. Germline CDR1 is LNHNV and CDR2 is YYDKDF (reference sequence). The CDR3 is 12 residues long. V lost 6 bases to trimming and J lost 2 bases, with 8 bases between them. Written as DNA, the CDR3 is TGTGCCACCAGTAACAGGGCCTACGAGCAGTACTTC. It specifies CATSNRAYEQYF.

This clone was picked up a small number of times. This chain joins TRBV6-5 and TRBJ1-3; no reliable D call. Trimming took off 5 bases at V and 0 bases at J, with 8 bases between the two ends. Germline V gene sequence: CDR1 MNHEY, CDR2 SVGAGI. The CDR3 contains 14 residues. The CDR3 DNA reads TGTGCCAGCAGTCCCCAGTCCTCTGGAAACACCATATATTTT. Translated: CASSPQSSGNTIYF.

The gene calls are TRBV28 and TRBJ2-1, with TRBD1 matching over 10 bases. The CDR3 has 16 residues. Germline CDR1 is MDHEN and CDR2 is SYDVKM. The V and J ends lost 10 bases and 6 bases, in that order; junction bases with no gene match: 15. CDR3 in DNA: TGTGCCACCCGCAAGGCTGGGACAGGGGACTTCAATGAGCAGTTCTTC. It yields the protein CATRKAGTGDFNEQFF.

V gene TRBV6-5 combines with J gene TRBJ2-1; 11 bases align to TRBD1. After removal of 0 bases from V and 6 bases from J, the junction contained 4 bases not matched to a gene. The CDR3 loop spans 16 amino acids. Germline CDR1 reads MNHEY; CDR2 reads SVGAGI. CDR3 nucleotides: TGTGCCAGCAGTTACTCTATCGGGACAGGGGGCAATGAGCAGTTCTTC. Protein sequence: CASSYSIGTGGNEQFF.

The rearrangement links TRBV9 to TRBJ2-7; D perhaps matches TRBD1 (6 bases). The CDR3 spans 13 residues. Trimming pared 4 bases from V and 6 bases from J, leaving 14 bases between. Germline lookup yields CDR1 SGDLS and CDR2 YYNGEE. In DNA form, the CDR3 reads TGTGCCAGCAGCAGAGGGGGTTTTTCCGAGCAGTACTTC. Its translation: CASSRGGFSEQYF.